This T cell receptor (beta chain) is drawn from a study of shared clonotypes between healthy human individuals. The germline V gene has CDR1 SGHRS and CDR2 YFSETQ. The V gene end was trimmed by 4 bases and the J gene end by 5 bases; junction bases not matched to a gene: 17. The CDR3 loop spans 17 amino acids. Without sorting, samples used 85 million to 95 million PBMCs for genomic DNA. Assay used: immunoSEQ multiplex PCR; TCRdb lists only in-frame clones, some missing. The sample yields fewer than 650,000 clones, around 78% seen once. The sample consisted of PBMCs. J is TRBJ2-5 and V is TRBV5-1; TRBD2 matches at 7 bases. The TCR originated in a woman in her thirties or forties in good health. Some clones in this sample may be carry-over from other donors' samples. The CDR3: CASSPPETSSWGETQYF. The CDR3 DNA reads TGCGCCAGCAGCCCACCGGAGACTAGCTCCTGGGGGGAGACCCAGTACTTC.